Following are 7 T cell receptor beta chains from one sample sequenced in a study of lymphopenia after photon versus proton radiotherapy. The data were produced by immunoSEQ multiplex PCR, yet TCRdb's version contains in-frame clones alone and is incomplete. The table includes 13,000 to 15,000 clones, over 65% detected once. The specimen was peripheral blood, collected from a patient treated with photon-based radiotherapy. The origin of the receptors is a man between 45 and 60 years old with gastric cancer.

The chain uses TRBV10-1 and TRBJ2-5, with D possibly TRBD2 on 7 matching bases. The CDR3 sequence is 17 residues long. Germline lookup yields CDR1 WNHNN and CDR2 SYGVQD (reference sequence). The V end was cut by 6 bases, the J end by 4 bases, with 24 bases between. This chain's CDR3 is CASRTLAFGGPGETQYF. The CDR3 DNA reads TGCGCCAGCAGAACCTTAGCTTTCGGGGGGCCGGGAGAGACCCAGTACTTC.

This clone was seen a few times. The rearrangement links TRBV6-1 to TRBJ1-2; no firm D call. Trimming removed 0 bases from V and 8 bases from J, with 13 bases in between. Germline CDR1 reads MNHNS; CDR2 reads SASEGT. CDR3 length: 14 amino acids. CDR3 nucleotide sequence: TGTGCCAGCAGTGAAGCCTGGCAGGCTGACGGCTACACCTTC. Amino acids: CASSEAWQADGYTF.

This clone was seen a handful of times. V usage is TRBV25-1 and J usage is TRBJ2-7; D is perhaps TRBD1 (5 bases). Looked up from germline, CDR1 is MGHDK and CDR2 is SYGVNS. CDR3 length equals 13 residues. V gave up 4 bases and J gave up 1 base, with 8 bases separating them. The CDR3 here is CASSVRGSYEQYF. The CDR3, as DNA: TGTGCCAGCAGTGTAAGGGGTTCCTACGAGCAGTACTTC.

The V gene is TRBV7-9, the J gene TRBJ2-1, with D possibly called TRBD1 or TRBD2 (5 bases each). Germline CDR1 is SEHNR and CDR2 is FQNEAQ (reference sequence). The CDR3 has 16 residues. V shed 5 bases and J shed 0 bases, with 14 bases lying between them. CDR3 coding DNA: TGTGCCAGCAGCCCTCTCGGGGCCGTCTCCTACAATGAGCAGTTCTTC. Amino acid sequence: CASSPLGAVSYNEQFF. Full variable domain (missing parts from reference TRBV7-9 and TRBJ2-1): DTGVSQNPRHKITKRGQNVTFRCDPISEHNRLYWYRQTLGQGPEFLTYFQNEAQLEKSRLLSDRFSAERPKGSFSTLEIQRTEQGDSAMYLCASSPLGAVSYNEQFFGPGTRLTVL.

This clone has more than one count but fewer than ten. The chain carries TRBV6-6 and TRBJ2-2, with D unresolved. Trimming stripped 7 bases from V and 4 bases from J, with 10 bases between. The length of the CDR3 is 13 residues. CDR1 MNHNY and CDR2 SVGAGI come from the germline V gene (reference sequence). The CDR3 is CASTEIFTGELFF. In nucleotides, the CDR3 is TGTGCCAGCACAGAAATATTCACCGGGGAGCTGTTTTTT.

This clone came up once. Here the CDR3 DNA reads TGTGCCAGCAGTCAAACTAGCGGGGCCTACAATGAGCAGTTCTTC. It yields the protein CASSQTSGAYNEQFF. This chain links TRBV7-8 with TRBJ2-1; 10 bases are a match to TRBD2. Germline CDR1 and CDR2: SGHVS and FQNEAQ. Trimming removed 6 bases from V and 2 bases from J; junction bases left unmatched: 4. The CDR3 runs 15 residues.

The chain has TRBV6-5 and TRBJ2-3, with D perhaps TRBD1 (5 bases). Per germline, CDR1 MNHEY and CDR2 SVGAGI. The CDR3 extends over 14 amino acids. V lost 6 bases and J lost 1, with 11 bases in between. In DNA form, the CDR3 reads TGTGCCAGCAGCCAAACAGGACGCACAGATACGCAGTATTTT. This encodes CASSQTGRTDTQYF.